A single sample gave rise to the 19 T cell receptor beta chains below, sequenced in a study of T cell repertoires in cytomegalovirus infection. For these receptors, no antigen is known. Via MiXCR, TCRdb re-called the reads, giving one row per CDR3 protein. The sample holds around 900,000 distinct CDR3 sequences, more than 25% seen once. The material sequenced was cultured CD8+ T cells from PBMCs, taken from culture after CMV antigen stimulation. These receptors originate from a human donor in good health (CMV status not recorded). Some clones in this sample may be carry-over from other donors' samples.

The chain uses TRBV5-5 and TRBJ2-1; 8 bases align to TRBD2. Germline V gene sequence: CDR1 SGHKS, CDR2 YYEKEE (reference sequence). V was pared by 0 bases and J by 6 bases, with 5 bases of the junction left unmatched. The CDR3 has 15 amino acids. The DNA of the CDR3 is TGTGCCAGCAGCTTGGTAGCGGGGCCCTTCAATGAGCAGTTCTTC. This encodes CASSLVAGPFNEQFF.

This clonotype was recorded a few times. The rearrangement links TRBV2 to TRBJ2-1; 9 positions agree with TRBD2. Losses at the gene ends were 4 bases for V and 3 bases for J; bases not matched to a gene: 1. Germline V lookup: CDR1 SNHLY, CDR2 FYNNEI. CDR3 length: 14 residues. The CDR3 bases are TGTGCCAGCAGTGTTAGCGGGAGCTACAATGAGCAGTTCTTC. Protein product: CASSVSGSYNEQFF.

CDR3: CSAFQGASSHGYTF. The CDR3 bases are TGCAGTGCTTTCCAGGGGGCGTCGTCCCATGGCTACACCTTC. The chain employs TRBV20-1 and TRBJ1-2; 8 bases agree with TRBD1. The CDR3 totals 14 residues. V trimming: 5 bases; J trimming: 6 bases; junction bases outside the gene matches: 11. Per germline, CDR1 DFQATT and CDR2 SNEGSKA (reference sequence).

V usage is TRBV13 and J usage is TRBJ2-1; 15 bases align to TRBD2. This CDR3 is built from 15 residues. The ends lost 5 bases at V and 12 bases at J; junction bases unmatched: 8. Germline V gene data show CDR1 as PRHDT and CDR2 as FYEKMQ (reference sequence). The CDR3 protein is CASSLWTSGGAGQFF. The DNA of the CDR3 is TGTGCCAGCAGCCTATGGACTAGCGGGGGGGCTGGGCAGTTCTTC.

The chain has TRBV6-2 or TRBV6-3 and TRBJ2-7; no clear D. CDR3 size: 12 residues. V gave up 8 bases and J gave up 3 bases, with 11 bases separating them. In germline, CDR1 is MNHEY, CDR2 SVGEGT. CDR3 nucleotide sequence: TGTGCCAGCGGCGGTAGTGGCTACGAGCAGTACGTC. Protein: CASGGSGYEQYV.

This clonotype was seen only a few times. This chain connects TRBV12-5 to TRBJ1-1; TRBD1 aligns across 7 bases. The junction had 12 bases not matched to a gene; V was cut back by 3 bases and J by 2 bases. The germline CDR1 and CDR2 sequences are LGHNT and FRNRAP. This CDR3 region has 17 residues. CDR3: CASGFAKGGQNNTEAFF. The CDR3 DNA reads TGTGCTAGTGGTTTCGCTAAGGGGGGACAGAACAACACTGAAGCTTTCTTT.

This clonotype was found a few times. This sequence joins TRBV7-3 and TRBJ2-2, with 12 bases lining up with TRBD2. The CDR3 spans 18 residues. Germline assignment: CDR1 SGHTA and CDR2 FQGTGA. After removal of 1 base from V and 3 bases from J, the junction contained 6 bases not matched to a gene. CDR3 sequence: CASSLRSSGGAHTGELFF. As DNA, the CDR3 is TGTGCCAGCAGCTTAAGGTCTAGCGGGGGGGCGCACACCGGGGAGCTGTTTTTT.

Of note for this clonotype: A read error is possible here, since a much larger clone lies one base away. This rearrangement joins TRBV7-9 to TRBJ1-4, with 10 bases that match TRBD1. From germline, CDR1 is SEHNR and CDR2 FQNEAQ (reference sequence). The CDR3 is made up of 17 amino acids. The CDR3 coding sequence is TGTGCCAACAGCTCAAGGGACAGGGGATCAACTAATGAAAAACTGTTTTTT. As protein: CANSSRDRGSTNEKLFF.

This chain uses TRBV9 with TRBJ2-1; 10 nucleotides match TRBD2. Germline CDR1 reads SGDLS; CDR2 reads YYNGEE. V gave up 3 bases and J gave up 2 bases; unmatched junction bases: 2. The CDR3 extends over 15 amino acids. DNA for the CDR3: TGTGCCAGCAGCGGCGGGACTAGCGCCTACAATGAGCAGTTCTTC. Translation gives CASSGGTSAYNEQFF.

In regard to this clonotype: In this CDR3 the conserved last residue, phenylalanine or tryptophan, is missing, so a read error is likely. The rearrangement links TRBV16 to TRBJ1-5; D is unclear. This CDR3 comprises 12 residues. Trimming took off 1 base at V and 7 bases at J, with 5 bases between the two ends. Germline values: CDR1 KGHSY, CDR2 FQNENV. The CDR3 reads CASSQFPQPQHL. In DNA, the CDR3 is TGTGCCAGCAGCCAATTCCCCCAGCCCCAGCATCTT.

A note on this clonotype: At one of its ends the junction is not consistent with the germline gene, which may arise from a read error. The rearrangement links TRBV9 to TRBJ2-2; no clear D. Germline CDR1 is SGDLS and CDR2 is YYNGEE. The CDR3 sequence is 16 residues long. The CDR3 sequence is CANSVHGGANTGELFF. The CDR3 DNA follows: TGTGCCAACAGCGTCCATGGCGGCGCGAACACCGGGGAGCTGTTTTTT.

In regard to this clonotype: Being one base from a much bigger clone, this may be a read error. The V gene is TRBV11-2, the J gene TRBJ2-3, with 10 bases lining up with TRBD2. Trimming at V came to 6 bases and at J to 2 bases, leaving 8 bases not matched to a gene. Looked up from germline, CDR1 is SGHAT and CDR2 is FQNNGV. The CDR3 covers 16 residues. The CDR3 is CASSPGLAHHTDTQYF. The CDR3 region has the DNA TGTGCCAGCAGTCCGGGACTAGCGCACCACACAGATACGCAGTATTTT. Using reference TRBV11-2 and TRBJ2-3 for the parts outside the CDR3, the full variable domain is EAGVAQSPRYKIIEKRQSVAFWCNPISGHATLYWYQQILGQGPKLLIQFQNNGVVDDSQLPKDRFSAERLKGVDSTLKIQPAKLEDSAVYLCASSPGLAHHTDTQYFGPGTRLTVL.

This clonotype was seen ten or more times. The chain combines TRBV7-2 with TRBJ2-7; 11 bases map to TRBD2. J lost 7 bases, V lost 3 bases, and 8 bases had no gene match. This CDR3 has 15 amino acids. Per the germline V gene, CDR1 is SGHTA and CDR2 is FQGNSA. The CDR3 spells CASSFSGGAVREQYV. CDR3 DNA: TGTGCCAGCAGCTTTAGCGGGGGGGCGGTACGAGAGCAGTACGTC.

This chain joins TRBV9 and TRBJ1-2, with D possibly matching TRBD1 (6 bases). The CDR3 sequence is 14 residues long. With 3 bases removed from V and 4 bases from J, the gap between germline ends came to 13 bases. Germline V gene sequence: CDR1 SGDLS, CDR2 YYNGEE. Here the CDR3 reads CASSETDRFYGYTF. The CDR3 DNA is TGTGCCAGCAGCGAAACCGACAGGTTCTATGGCTACACCTTC.

The table lists this clonotype with a few counts. This chain's CDR3 is CATSRDFSTLHRSGNTIYF. CDR3 nucleotides: TGTGCCACCAGCAGAGATTTTTCCACTCTCCATCGCTCTGGAAACACCATATATTTT. The rearrangement uses TRBV15 and TRBJ1-3; D is unresolved. Per germline, CDR1 LNHNV and CDR2 YYDKDF (reference sequence). Trimming removed 0 bases at V and 0 bases at J, with 18 bases between. This CDR3 comprises 19 residues.

V and J are TRBV7-3 and TRBJ1-1; tentatively, D is TRBD1 (5 bases). Germline V gene lookup returns CDR1 SGHTA and CDR2 FQGTGA. V dropped 2 bases and J dropped 5 bases, with 15 bases sitting between them. This CDR3 has 15 amino acids. CDR3 bases: TGTGCCAGCAGCTTACGGGGAGCCAGGGAGACTGAAGCTTTCTTT. Translating it yields CASSLRGARETEAFF.

About this clonotype: One end of the junction fails to match germline, which may point to a read error. The gene calls are TRBV19 and TRBJ2-2, with TRBD1 matching 8 bases. The CDR3 covers 16 residues. Germline V gene sequence: CDR1 LNHDA, CDR2 SQIVND (reference sequence). The CDR3 region has the DNA TGTGTCAGTAGTATCGACAGGGGATCGAACACCGGGGAGCTGTTTTTT. Translating gives CVSSIDRGSNTGELFF.

At least ten counts were recorded for this clonotype. This chain joins TRBV7-2 and TRBJ1-3; the D is unclear. The V and J ends lost 4 bases and 3 bases respectively, with 13 bases between them. Germline V gene lookup returns CDR1 SGHTA and CDR2 FQGNSA. The CDR3 totals 15 residues. DNA of the CDR3: TGTGCCAGCAGCTCCGGTAGGGTTGTTGGAAACACCATATATTTT. Protein sequence: CASSSGRVVGNTIYF.

This clonotype was seen only a few times. The chain employs TRBV5-1 and TRBJ2-6, with D tentatively TRBD2 (5 bases). Germline values: CDR1 SGHRS, CDR2 YFSETQ. The CDR3 runs 15 residues. The V and J ends lost 4 bases and 4 bases respectively, with 12 bases between them. CDR3 sequence: CASSPRTLGANVLTF. CDR3 coding DNA: TGCGCCAGCAGCCCCAGGACTCTGGGGGCCAACGTCCTGACTTTC.